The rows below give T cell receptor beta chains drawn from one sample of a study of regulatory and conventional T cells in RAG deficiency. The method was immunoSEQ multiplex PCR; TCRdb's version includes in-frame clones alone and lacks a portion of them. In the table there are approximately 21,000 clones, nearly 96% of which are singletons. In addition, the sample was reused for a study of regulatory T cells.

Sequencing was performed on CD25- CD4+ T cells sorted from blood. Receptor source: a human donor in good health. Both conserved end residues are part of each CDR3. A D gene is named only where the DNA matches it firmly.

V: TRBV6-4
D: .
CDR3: CASSDSIQTEAASSYEQYF

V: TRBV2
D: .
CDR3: CASSDFANEQFF

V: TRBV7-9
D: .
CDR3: CASSLAAGRQGSQPQHF

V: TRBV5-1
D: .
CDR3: CASSPTGNLYEQYF

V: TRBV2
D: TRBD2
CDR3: CASRGLVYRYEQFF

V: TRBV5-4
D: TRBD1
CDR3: CASSLGQGNEKLFF

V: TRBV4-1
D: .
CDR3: CASSQDRVPSGDTQYF

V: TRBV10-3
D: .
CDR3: CAISEVADTIYF

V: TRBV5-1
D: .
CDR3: CASSSTGEAWSNSPLHF

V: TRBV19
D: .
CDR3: CASSPRTFSYEQYF

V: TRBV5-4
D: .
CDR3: CASSKTGMGLVGYTF

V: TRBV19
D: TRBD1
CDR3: CASSRDRERGGNQPQHF

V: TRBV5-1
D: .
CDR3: CASSLGDQGRVRGEQFF

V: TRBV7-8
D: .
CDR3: CASTQIQGSDTEAFF

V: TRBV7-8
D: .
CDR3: CATGGRETQYF

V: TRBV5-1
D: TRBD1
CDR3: CASSFGQGADEQYF

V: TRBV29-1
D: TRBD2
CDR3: CSVVYLAGGRKVNEQFF

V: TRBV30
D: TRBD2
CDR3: CAWSAGADTQYF

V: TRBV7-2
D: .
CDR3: CASSPRTAMNTEAFF

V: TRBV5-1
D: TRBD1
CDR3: CASSLGTGGNNEQFF

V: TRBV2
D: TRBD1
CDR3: CASKWGQGAYEQYF

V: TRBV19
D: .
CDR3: CASSRVASGGYGYTF

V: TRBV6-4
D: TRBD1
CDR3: CASSDSMISPWRGGAEQPQHF

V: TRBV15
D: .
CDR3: CATSRDRGYEQYF

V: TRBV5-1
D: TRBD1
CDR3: CASRQGDRGDEQYF

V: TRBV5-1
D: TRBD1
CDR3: CASSLLSGTGGRYEQYF

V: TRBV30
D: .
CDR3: CAWSVRRSSYNSPLHF

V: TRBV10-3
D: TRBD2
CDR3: CAIGASGVTGTGELFF

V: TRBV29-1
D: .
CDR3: CSVGWDYNSPLHF

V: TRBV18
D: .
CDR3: CASSPPSRQGLHSNNEQFF

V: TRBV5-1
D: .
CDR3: CASSPGTSGNTIYF

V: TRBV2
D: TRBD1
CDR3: CASSGETGNQPQHF

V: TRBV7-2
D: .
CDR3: CASSSLPRGGRSMFF

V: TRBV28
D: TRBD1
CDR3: CASRKDRENYGYTF

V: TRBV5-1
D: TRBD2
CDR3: CASSPQLAVSNEQFF

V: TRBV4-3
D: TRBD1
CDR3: CASSRNRGLQETQYF

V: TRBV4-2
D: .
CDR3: CASSQAGMMTGPGYTF

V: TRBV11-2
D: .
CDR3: CASSFDSNYGYTF

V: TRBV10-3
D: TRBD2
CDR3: CAISGLAGGGSTDTQYF

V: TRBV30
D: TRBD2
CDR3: CAWSPGLAGKQYF

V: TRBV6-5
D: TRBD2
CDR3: CASSYGIPGGSYEQYF